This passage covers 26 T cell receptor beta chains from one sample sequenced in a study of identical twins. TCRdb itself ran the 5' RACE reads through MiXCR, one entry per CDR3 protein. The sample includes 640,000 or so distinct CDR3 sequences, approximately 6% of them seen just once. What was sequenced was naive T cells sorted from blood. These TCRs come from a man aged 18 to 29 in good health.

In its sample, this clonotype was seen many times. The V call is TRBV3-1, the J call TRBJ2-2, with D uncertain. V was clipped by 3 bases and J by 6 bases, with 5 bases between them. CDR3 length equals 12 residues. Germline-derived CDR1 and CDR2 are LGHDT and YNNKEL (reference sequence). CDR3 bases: TGTGCCAGCAGCCACGCTCCCGGGGAGCTGTTTTTT. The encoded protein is CASSHAPGELFF.

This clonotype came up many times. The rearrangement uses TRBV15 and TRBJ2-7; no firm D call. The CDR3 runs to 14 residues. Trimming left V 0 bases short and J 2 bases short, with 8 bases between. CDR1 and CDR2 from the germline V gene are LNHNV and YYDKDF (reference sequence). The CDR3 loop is CATSREKGAYEQYV. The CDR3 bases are TGTGCCACCAGCAGAGAGAAGGGCGCCTACGAGCAGTACGTC.

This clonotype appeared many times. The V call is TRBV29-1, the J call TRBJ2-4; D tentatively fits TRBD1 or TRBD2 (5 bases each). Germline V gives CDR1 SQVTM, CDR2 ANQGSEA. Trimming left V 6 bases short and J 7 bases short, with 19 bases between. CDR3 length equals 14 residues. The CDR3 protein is CSVGTGSRTNIQYF. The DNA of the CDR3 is TGCAGCGTGGGGACGGGGTCCCGCACTAACATTCAGTACTTC.

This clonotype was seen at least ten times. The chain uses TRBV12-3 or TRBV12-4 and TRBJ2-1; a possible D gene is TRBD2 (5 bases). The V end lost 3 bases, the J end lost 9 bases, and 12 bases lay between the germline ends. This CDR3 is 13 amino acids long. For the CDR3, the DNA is TGTGCCAGCAGTTTGGGGAGTTCGGGTGAGCAGTTCTTC. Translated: CASSLGSSGEQFF.

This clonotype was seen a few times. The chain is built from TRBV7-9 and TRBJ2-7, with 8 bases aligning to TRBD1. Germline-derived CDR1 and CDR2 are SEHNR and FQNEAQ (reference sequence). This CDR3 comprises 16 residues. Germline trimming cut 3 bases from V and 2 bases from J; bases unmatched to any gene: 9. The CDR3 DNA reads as TGTGCCAGCAGCTTTGGCGGACAGGGCTCTCCCTACGAGCAGTACTTC. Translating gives CASSFGGQGSPYEQYF.

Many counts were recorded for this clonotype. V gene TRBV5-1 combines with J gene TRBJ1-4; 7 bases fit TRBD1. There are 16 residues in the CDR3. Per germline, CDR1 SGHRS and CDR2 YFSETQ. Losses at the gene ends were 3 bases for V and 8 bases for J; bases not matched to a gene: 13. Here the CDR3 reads CASSYGHLNRGEKLFF. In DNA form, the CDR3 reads TGCGCCAGCAGCTACGGGCACCTAAACAGGGGAGAAAAACTGTTTTTT.

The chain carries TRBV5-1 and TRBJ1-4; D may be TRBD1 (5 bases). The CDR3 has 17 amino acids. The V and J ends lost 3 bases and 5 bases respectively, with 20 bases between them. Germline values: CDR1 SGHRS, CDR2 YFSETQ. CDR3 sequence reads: CASSSAFEGPSNEKLFF. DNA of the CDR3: TGCGCCAGCAGCTCCGCGTTTGAGGGACCCTCCAATGAAAAACTGTTTTTT.

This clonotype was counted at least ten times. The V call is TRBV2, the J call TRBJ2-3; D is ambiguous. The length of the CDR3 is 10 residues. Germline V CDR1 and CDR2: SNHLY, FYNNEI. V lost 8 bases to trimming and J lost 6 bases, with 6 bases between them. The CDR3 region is CASVSDTQYF. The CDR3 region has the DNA TGTGCCAGCGTTTCGGATACGCAGTATTTT.

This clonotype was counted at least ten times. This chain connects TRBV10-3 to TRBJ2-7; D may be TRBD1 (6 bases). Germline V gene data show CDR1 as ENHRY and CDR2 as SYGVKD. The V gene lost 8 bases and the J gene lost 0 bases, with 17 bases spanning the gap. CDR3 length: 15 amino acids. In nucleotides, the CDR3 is TGTGCCATCGGCCGACAGGACTCTAGCTCCTACGAGCAGTACTTC. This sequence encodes CAIGRQDSSSYEQYF.

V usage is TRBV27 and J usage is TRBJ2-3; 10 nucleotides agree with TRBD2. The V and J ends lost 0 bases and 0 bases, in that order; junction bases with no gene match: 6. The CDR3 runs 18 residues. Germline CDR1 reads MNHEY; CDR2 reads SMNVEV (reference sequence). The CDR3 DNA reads TGTGCCAGCAGTTTATCGAGAACTAGCGGGGAGAGCACAGATACGCAGTATTTT. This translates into CASSLSRTSGESTDTQYF.

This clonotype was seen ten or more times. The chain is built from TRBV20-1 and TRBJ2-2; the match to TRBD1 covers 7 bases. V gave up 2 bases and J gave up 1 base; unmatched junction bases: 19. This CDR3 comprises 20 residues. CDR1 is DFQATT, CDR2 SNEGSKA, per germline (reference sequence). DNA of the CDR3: TGCAGTGCTAGACCACCATCGGGACAGACGGTGGGGCTGAACACCGGGGAGCTGTTTTTT. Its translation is CSARPPSGQTVGLNTGELFF.

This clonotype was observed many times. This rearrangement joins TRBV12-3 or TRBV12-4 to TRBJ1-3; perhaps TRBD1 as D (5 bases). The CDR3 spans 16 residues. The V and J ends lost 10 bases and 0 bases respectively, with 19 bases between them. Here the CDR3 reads CATDLGTFVSGNTIYF. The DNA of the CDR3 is TGTGCCACCGACCTAGGGACGTTTGTCTCTGGAAACACCATATATTTT.

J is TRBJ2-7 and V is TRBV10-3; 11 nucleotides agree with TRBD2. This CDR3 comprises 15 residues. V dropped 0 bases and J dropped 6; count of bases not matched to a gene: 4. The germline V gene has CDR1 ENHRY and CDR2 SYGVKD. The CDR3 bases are TGTGCCATCAGTGAGTCGTTGCTAGCGGGAGGCGAGCAGTACGTC. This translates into CAISESLLAGGEQYV.

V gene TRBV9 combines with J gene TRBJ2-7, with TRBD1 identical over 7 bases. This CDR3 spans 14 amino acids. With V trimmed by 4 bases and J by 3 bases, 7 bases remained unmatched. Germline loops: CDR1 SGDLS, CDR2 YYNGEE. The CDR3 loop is CASSLGDSDYEQYF. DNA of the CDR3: TGTGCCAGCAGCCTGGGGGACAGTGACTACGAGCAGTACTTC.

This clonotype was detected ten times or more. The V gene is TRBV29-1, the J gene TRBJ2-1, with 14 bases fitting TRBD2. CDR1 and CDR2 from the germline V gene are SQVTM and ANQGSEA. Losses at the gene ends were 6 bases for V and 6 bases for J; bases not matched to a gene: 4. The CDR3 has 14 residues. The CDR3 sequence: CSVEGLAGVNEQFF. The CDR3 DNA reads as TGCAGCGTCGAGGGACTAGCGGGAGTCAATGAGCAGTTCTTC.

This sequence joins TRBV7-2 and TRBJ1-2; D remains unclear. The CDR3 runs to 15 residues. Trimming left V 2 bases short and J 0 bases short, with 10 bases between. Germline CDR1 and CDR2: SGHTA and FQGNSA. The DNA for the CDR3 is TGTGCCAGCAGCTTACAATCCGTCACTAACTATGGCTACACCTTC. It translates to CASSLQSVTNYGYTF.

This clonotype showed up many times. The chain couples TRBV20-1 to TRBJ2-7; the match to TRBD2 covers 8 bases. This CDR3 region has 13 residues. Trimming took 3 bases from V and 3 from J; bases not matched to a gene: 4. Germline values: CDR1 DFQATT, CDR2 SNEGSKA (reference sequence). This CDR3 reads CSASVTSGYEQYV. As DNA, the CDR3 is TGCAGTGCTAGTGTCACTAGCGGCTACGAGCAGTACGTC.

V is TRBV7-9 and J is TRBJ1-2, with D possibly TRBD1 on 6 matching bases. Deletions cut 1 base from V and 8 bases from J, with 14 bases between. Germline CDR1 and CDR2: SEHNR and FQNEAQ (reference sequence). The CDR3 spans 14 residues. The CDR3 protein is CASSLEAGAFGYTF. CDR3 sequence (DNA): TGTGCCAGCAGCTTAGAGGCAGGGGCTTTCGGCTACACCTTC.

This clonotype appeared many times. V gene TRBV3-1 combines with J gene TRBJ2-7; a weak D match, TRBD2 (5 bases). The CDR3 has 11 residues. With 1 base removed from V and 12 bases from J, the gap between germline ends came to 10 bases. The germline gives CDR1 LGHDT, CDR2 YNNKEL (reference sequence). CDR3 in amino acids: CASSQGGNPYF. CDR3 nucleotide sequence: TGTGCCAGCAGCCAAGGAGGGAATCCGTACTTC.

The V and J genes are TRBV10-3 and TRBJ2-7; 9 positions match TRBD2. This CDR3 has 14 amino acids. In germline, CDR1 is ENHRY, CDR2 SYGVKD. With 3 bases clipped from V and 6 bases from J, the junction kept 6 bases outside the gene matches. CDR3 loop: CAISDIAGAGEQYV. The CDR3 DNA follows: TGTGCCATCAGTGATATAGCGGGAGCGGGCGAGCAGTACGTC.

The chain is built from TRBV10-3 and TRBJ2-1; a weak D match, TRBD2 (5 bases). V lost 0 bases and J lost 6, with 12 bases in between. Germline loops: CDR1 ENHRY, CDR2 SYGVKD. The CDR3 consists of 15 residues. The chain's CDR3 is CAISESATTSNEQFF. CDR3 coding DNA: TGTGCCATCAGTGAGTCCGCAACTACTAGCAATGAGCAGTTCTTC.

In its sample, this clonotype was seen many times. For the CDR3, the DNA is TGTGCCAGCAGTAGTCGGGGACTGGGGAATCAGCCCCAGCATTTT. The encoded protein is CASSSRGLGNQPQHF. V usage is TRBV12-3 or TRBV12-4 and J usage is TRBJ1-5; TRBD1 is a possible D gene (5 bases). This CDR3 is 15 amino acids long. The V and J ends lost 5 bases and 4 bases respectively, with 15 bases between them.

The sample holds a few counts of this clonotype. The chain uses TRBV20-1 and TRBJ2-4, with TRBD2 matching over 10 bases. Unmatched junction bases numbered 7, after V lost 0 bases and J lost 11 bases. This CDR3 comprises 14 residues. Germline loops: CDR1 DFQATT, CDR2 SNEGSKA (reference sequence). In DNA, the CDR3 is TGCAGTGCTAGAGATGGGCTAGCGGGAGCGGTTCAGTACTTC. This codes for CSARDGLAGAVQYF.

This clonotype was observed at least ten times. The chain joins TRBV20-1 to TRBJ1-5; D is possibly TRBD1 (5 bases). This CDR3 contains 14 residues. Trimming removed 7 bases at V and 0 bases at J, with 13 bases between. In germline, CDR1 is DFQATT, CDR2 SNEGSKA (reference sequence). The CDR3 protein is CSGIGGVSNQPQHF. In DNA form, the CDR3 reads TGCAGTGGGATCGGGGGTGTTAGCAATCAGCCCCAGCATTTT.

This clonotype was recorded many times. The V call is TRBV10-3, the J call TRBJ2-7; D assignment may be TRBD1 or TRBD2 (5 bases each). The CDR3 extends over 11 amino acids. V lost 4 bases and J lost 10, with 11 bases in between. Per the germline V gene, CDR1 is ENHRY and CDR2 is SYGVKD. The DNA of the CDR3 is TGTGCCATCAGTGGAGGGACCACCCAGTACTTC. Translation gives CAISGGTTQYF.

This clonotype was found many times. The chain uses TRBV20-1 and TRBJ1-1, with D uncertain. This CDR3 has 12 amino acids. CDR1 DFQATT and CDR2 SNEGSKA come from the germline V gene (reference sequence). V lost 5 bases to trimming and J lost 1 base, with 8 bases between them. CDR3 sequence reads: CSAQQPNTEAFF. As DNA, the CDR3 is TGCAGTGCTCAACAGCCGAACACTGAAGCTTTCTTT.